This T cell receptor beta chain was obtained from a study of shared clonotypes between healthy human individuals (dated by TCRdb to about 2020). As for the study more broadly: The cohort included a few men and a couple of women between 18 and 49 years of age. For each donor, CD4 naive and CD4 memory were each run on three plates, CD8 naive on two plates, and CD8 memory on one plate. To increase sequencing depth and limit assay-specific biases, different laboratories used diverse techniques to prepare libraries and sequence TCR repertoires. Blood TCR repertoires of 5 or 6 healthy adults were deeply sequenced to estimate repertoire size and the extent of clonotype sharing between individuals. Each donor's leukapheresis produced roughly between roughly 0.9 and 8.9 billion PBMCs. The research as a whole found: Based on pairwise subsampling, the degree of clonotype sharing among donors was expected to be affected by sequencing depth. Sharing across a few donors was observed for around 5% of naive CD4, 3.5% of naive CD8, 2% to 2.5% of memory CD4, and roughly 0.43% of memory CD8 clonotypes. The small number of donors limited the genetic and exposure-history diversity represented. Compared with non-shared clonotypes, clonotypes shared by all four sorted-subset donors had higher generation probabilities. Incomplete sequencing was indicated by rarefaction of sorted-subset datasets, despite the large sequencing depth. Sampling was restricted to blood, and TCR repertoires in tissue are likely to differ from TCR repertoires in blood. Estimated clonotype richness was generally larger for naive than for memory subsets.

The donors were healthy, HIV-negative adults with no recently reported acute infections or vaccinations. Every donor was a Caucasian adult living in Nashville, Tennessee, USA. Magnetic negative selection was used to enrich CD4+ T cells, after which naive cells were positively selected on CD45RA and the negative fraction became the memory subset. Blood was obtained by leukapheresis, after which PBMCs were separated by Ficoll-Histopaque density gradient centrifugation and cryopreserved in liquid nitrogen vapor phase. Analytical flow cytometry was used to check the purity and quantity of every magnetically sorted T cell population. Genomic DNA was isolated from each sorted fraction and quantified by UV absorbance on a Nanodrop 2000c. Using the deep immunoSEQ assay, TCR CDR3 regions were amplified from genomic DNA by multiplex PCR. Extracted genomic DNA from each cell subset was spread evenly across all wells of several immunoSEQ 96-well plates, with each plate serving as a replicate. For sorted subsets, each replicate PCR was loaded with 200 ng genomic DNA, equivalent to 30,000 or so T cell genomes. Purified libraries were quantified with a Qubit 3.0 fluorometer, sized on a Bioanalyzer 2100, and re-quantified with the KAPA Library Quantification kit. A separate single-read 150-cycle Illumina NextSeq 550 flow cell was used to sequence each immunoSEQ 96-well plate. For the original study's pipeline: The immunoSEQ output contained only junctional sequences without quality scores, so filtering could not match that applied to full-length reads. Sequences were annotated with PyIR, a Python wrapper for IgBLAST v1.9, and V/J genes and CDR3 were assigned using IMGT germline references. Reads were removed for weak V/J assignments (E-value above 1e-6), missing CDR3, stop codons, out-of-frame junctions, or ambiguous translated residues. V3J clonotypes were defined as sequences sharing the same inferred V gene, J gene, and CDR3 amino acid sequence. Percentage overlap between repertoires was computed as shared unique clonotypes divided by the size of the smaller repertoire. Three approaches were used to assess repertoire richness: RTK rarefaction, the Chao1 estimator, and Recon v2.1 estimates of unobserved clonotypes. OLGA was used to compute generation probabilities for all TCRbeta clonotypes that the gDNA method yielded from a few donors. TCRdb mirrors the immuneACCESS table, restricted to in-frame sequences. Some clones are absent from its copies; in checked studies, under half trace to an unresolved V gene, and the reason for the others is unknown. The DNA gave D and trimming, while V, J and clone size come from that table. The sample data list a few million clones, and over 85% of these were observed just once. About 0.37% of the sample comes from the top ten.

CDR1 is given as MNHNS and CDR2 as SASEGT, both from the germline V gene. The junction shows trimming of 8 bases on V and 2 bases on J, plus 12 bases between the germline ends. The CDR3 spans 13 residues, from the cysteine through the phenylalanine. This entry keeps only the CDR3 DNA: 39 bases, framed from base 1. To note about this clone: There is no known antigen for this receptor. Within one base of it there is no much larger clone, and no base qualities were kept.

The receptor was isolated from a man between 18 and 29 years old in good health. Some clones in this sample may be carry-over from other donors' samples. The sequenced material came from naive CD4+ T cells from PBMCs. The sample's cell subset or site label is to be understood as: CD45RA+ positively selected. The rearrangement combines TRBV6-1 with TRBJ1-2, with the D gene uncertain. The CDR3 loop reads CASSLGPNYGYTF. The sequence in DNA is TGTGCCAGCTCTCTTGGTCCGAACTATGGCTACACCTTC.